Shown below are 30 T cell receptor beta chains from a single sample sequenced in a study of T cells in localized non-small cell lung cancer. The method was immunoSEQ multiplex PCR; TCRdb's version includes in-frame clones alone and lacks a portion of them. The sample has roughly 2,700 clones; under 30% are singletons. This specimen was lung tumor tissue, taken before any cancer treatment. These receptors were taken from a woman aged 40 to 75 with stage I lung adenocarcinoma.

This clone has a handful of counts. The chain employs TRBV11-3 and TRBJ1-3; no definite D call. CDR1 SGHNT and CDR2 YENEEA come from the germline V gene. With 4 bases removed from V and 0 bases from J, the gap between germline ends came to 7 bases. The CDR3 has 14 amino acids. The CDR3 DNA is TGTGCCAGCAGCTCCCGGGACTCTGGAAACACCATATATTTT. Translated, it gives CASSSRDSGNTIYF.

This chain links TRBV6-8 with TRBJ1-4; D is undetermined. V was trimmed by 8 bases and J by 1 base, leaving 11 bases between them. CDR1 MNHGY and CDR2 SAAAGT come from the germline V gene. The CDR3 length is 14 residues. In DNA, the CDR3 is TGTGCCAGCTCGCGTTTCGGAACTAATGAAAAACTGTTTTTT. Protein product: CASSRFGTNEKLFF.

This clone was found a few times. The V call is TRBV11-3, the J call TRBJ2-1, with D possibly being TRBD1 or TRBD2 (5 bases each). CDR1 and CDR2 from the germline V gene are SGHNT and YENEEA. V lost 1 base and J lost 7, with 14 bases in between. The CDR3 runs to 15 residues. The CDR3 nucleotides are TGTGCCAGCAGCTTAGTCGGGACGGCTGGGAATGAGCAGTTCTTC. Translating it yields CASSLVGTAGNEQFF.

J is TRBJ1-5 and V is TRBV19, with TRBD1 matching over 7 bases. The CDR3 totals 15 residues. The V gene's germline CDR1 is LNHDA and CDR2 SQIVND (reference sequence). With V trimmed by 6 bases and J by 3 bases, 8 bases remained unmatched. Here the CDR3 DNA reads TGTGCCAGTAGCCCTACCAGGGGGGACAATCAGCCCCAGCATTTT. Encoded protein: CASSPTRGDNQPQHF.

This clone appeared a few times. The rearrangement links TRBV15 to TRBJ2-5; 10 positions match TRBD2. Germline trimming cut 3 bases from V and 5 bases from J; bases unmatched to any gene: 15. The CDR3 covers 18 residues. CDR1 and CDR2 from the germline V gene are LNHNV and YYDKDF (reference sequence). The CDR3 sequence: CATSSGLTSGAGGETQYF. CDR3 sequence (DNA): TGTGCCACCAGCAGCGGTTTAACTAGCGGGGCCGGGGGGGAGACCCAGTACTTC.

This rearrangement joins TRBV28 to TRBJ2-1, with 11 bases lining up with TRBD1. The germline V gene has CDR1 MDHEN and CDR2 SYDVKM. The CDR3 has 13 amino acids. V trimming: 7 bases; J trimming: 6 bases; junction bases outside the gene matches: 2. This chain's CDR3 is CASTGQGANEQFF. The DNA of the CDR3 is TGTGCCAGCACTGGACAGGGGGCCAATGAGCAGTTCTTC.

CDR3 region: CASSLPAAPGQVSYEQYF. As DNA, the CDR3 is TGTGCCAGCAGTTTGCCGGCTGCGCCGGGACAGGTTTCCTACGAGCAGTACTTC. This chain joins TRBV28 and TRBJ2-7; 8 nucleotides agree with TRBD1. CDR1 and CDR2 (germline): MDHEN, SYDVKM. Trimming took 3 bases from V and 1 from J; bases not matched to a gene: 14. The CDR3 runs to 18 residues.

This clone was picked up a small number of times. The V gene is TRBV18, the J gene TRBJ2-5; the match to TRBD1 covers 8 bases. The V gene end was trimmed by 3 bases and the J gene end by 5 bases; junction bases not matched to a gene: 11. Germline values: CDR1 KGHSH, CDR2 LQKENI. CDR3 length equals 16 residues. The CDR3 here is CASSPPGQGWKETQYF. CDR3 DNA sequence: TGTGCCAGCTCACCCCCCGGACAGGGTTGGAAGGAGACCCAGTACTTC.

This clone was seen a few times. The chain uses TRBV28 and TRBJ1-2; the match to TRBD1 covers 8 bases. The germline gives CDR1 MDHEN, CDR2 SYDVKM. CDR3 length: 18 residues. J lost 6 bases, V lost 5 bases, and 20 bases had no gene match. The CDR3 reads CASSPLVWDRSLRDGYTF. The CDR3 nucleotides read TGTGCCAGCAGTCCGTTAGTCTGGGACAGGTCACTAAGGGATGGCTACACCTTC.

This clone was observed a few times. The chain has TRBV11-3 and TRBJ1-1; tentative D call: TRBD1 (6 bases). The length of the CDR3 is 17 residues. Trimming removed 6 bases at V and 0 bases at J, with 20 bases between. Looked up from germline, CDR1 is SGHNT and CDR2 is YENEEA. In nucleotides, the CDR3 is TGTGCCAGCAGGAACCTAGGGACAACTCACATGAACACTGAAGCTTTCTTT. Its protein is CASRNLGTTHMNTEAFF. The whole variable domain, remainder taken from reference TRBV11-3 and TRBJ1-1, is EAGVVQSPRYKIIEKKQPVAFWCNPISGHNTLYWYLQNLGQGPELLIRYENEEAVDDSQLPKDRFSAERLKGVDSTLKIQPAELGDSAVYLCASRNLGTTHMNTEAFFGQGTRLTVV.

This clone was seen more than once but under ten times. The CDR3 sequence is CASSYPTGTVSYGYTF. DNA for the CDR3: TGTGCCAGCAGTTACCCAACAGGAACTGTATCCTATGGCTACACCTTC. The chain carries TRBV6-8 and TRBJ1-2; D might be TRBD1 (5 bases). The germline V gene encodes CDR1 MNHGY and CDR2 SAAAGT. The V end lost 2 bases, the J end lost 4 bases, and 17 bases lay between the germline ends. This CDR3 region has 16 residues.

This clone has more than one count but fewer than ten. The chain employs TRBV11-3 and TRBJ1-2; the match to TRBD1 covers 10 bases. CDR1 is SGHNT, CDR2 YENEEA, per germline. The CDR3 loop spans 15 amino acids. J was trimmed by 9 bases and V by 4 bases; bases with no gene match: 11. The CDR3 DNA reads TGTGCCAGCAGCTATACCGGGACAGGGGTGGAAAGCTACACCTTC. Translating gives CASSYTGTGVESYTF.

This rearrangement joins TRBV5-1 to TRBJ2-7; D is undetermined. The CDR3 loop spans 15 amino acids. Germline V gene lookup returns CDR1 SGHRS and CDR2 YFSETQ. Trimming left V 1 base short and J 2 bases short, with 13 bases between. As DNA, the CDR3 is TGCGCCAGCAGCTTGAGCTTGGGTCCTACCTACGAGCAGTACTTC. Translating gives CASSLSLGPTYEQYF.

This sequence joins TRBV30 and TRBJ1-2, with 9 bases matching TRBD1. The V segment lost 4 bases and the J segment 1 base; nucleotides outside the gene matches: 4. Germline assignment: CDR1 GTSNPN and CDR2 SVGIG (reference sequence). The CDR3 runs 14 residues. The CDR3 bases are TGTGCCTGGACCCAGGGACAGGGTAACTATGGCTACACCTTC. Encoded protein: CAWTQGQGNYGYTF.

The chain recombines TRBV14 with TRBJ2-7; no firm D call. V lost 2 bases to trimming and J lost 6 bases, with 17 bases between them. The CDR3 has 15 amino acids. The germline V gene has CDR1 SGHDN and CDR2 FVKESK. The CDR3 sequence: CASSQSVTSVGEQYF. The DNA of the CDR3 is TGTGCCAGCAGCCAATCCGTAACTTCCGTCGGCGAGCAGTACTTC.

V gene TRBV6-8 combines with J gene TRBJ2-1; 10 positions agree with TRBD2. This CDR3 is built from 17 residues. Germline V gene data show CDR1 as MNHGY and CDR2 as SAAAGT. V was clipped by 4 bases and J by 6 bases; unmatched bases: 12. CDR3 region: CASSSPLTSGPRNEQFF. Here the CDR3 DNA reads TGTGCCAGCAGTTCCCCCCTGACTAGCGGGCCCCGCAATGAGCAGTTCTTC.

This clone was counted only a few times. This chain links TRBV9 with TRBJ1-1; no definite D call. The CDR3 is 13 amino acids. Per germline, CDR1 SGDLS and CDR2 YYNGEE. The V and J ends lost 10 bases and 3 bases respectively, with 16 bases between them. The CDR3 loop is CAATKNRDTEAFF. The CDR3 region has the DNA TGTGCCGCCACTAAGAACCGGGACACTGAAGCTTTCTTT.

By share, this clone counts as large. The chain has TRBV6-8 and TRBJ1-1; no firm D call. V lost 0 bases and J 7 bases, leaving 9 bases between the germline ends. The CDR3 extends over 13 amino acids. Germline CDR1 MNHGY, CDR2 SAAAGT. CDR3: CASSYSASIEAFF. The CDR3 region has the DNA TGTGCCAGCAGTTACTCGGCGAGTATTGAAGCTTTCTTT.

In its sample, this clone was seen a few times. The V and J genes are TRBV11-3 and TRBJ2-3; TRBD1 matches 9 bases. Germline V lookup: CDR1 SGHNT, CDR2 YENEEA. The V gene end was trimmed by 3 bases and the J gene end by 4 bases; junction bases not matched to a gene: 8. This CDR3 region has 16 residues. CDR3 DNA sequence: TGTGCCAGCAGCTTTGCCGGGACAGGGTTCGCAGATACGCAGTATTTT. It codes for CASSFAGTGFADTQYF.

Within the sample, this clone is medium-sized. The rearrangement joins TRBV6-8 to TRBJ2-3; no clear D gene. The germline V and J ends were trimmed by 7 bases and 2 bases, with 10 bases remaining between them. The CDR3 spans 13 residues. Germline lookup yields CDR1 MNHGY and CDR2 SAAAGT. The chain's CDR3 is CASMGVYTDTQYF. CDR3 coding DNA: TGTGCCAGCATGGGCGTATACACAGATACGCAGTATTTT.

This clone was counted between two and nine times. V and J are TRBV28 and TRBJ2-1; weak D call: TRBD2 (5 bases). Per germline, CDR1 MDHEN and CDR2 SYDVKM. This CDR3 comprises 13 residues. Trimming took off 4 bases at V and 6 bases at J, with 10 bases between the two ends. CDR3 bases: TGTGCCAGCAGTTATGGAGGTCGCAATGAGCAGTTCTTC. Translation: CASSYGGRNEQFF.

The chain has TRBV6-8 and TRBJ2-7, with D maybe TRBD2 (5 bases). With 0 bases removed from V and 3 bases from J, the gap between germline ends came to 15 bases. CDR1 is MNHGY and CDR2 is SAAAGT in the germline V gene. This CDR3 region has 16 residues. In DNA form, the CDR3 reads TGTGCCAGCAGTTACTCAAGAGGGAACTCCAACTACGAGCAGTACTTC. Encoded protein: CASSYSRGNSNYEQYF.

This clone appeared a few times. The rearrangement joins TRBV11-3 to TRBJ2-1, with D tentatively TRBD2 (5 bases). This CDR3 region has 15 residues. Germline lookup yields CDR1 SGHNT and CDR2 YENEEA. V dropped 5 bases and J dropped 3 bases, with 14 bases sitting between them. CDR3 bases: TGTGCCAGCAGCAAGGGAGCGGACCGCTACAATGAGCAGTTCTTC. Encoded protein: CASSKGADRYNEQFF.

The rearrangement uses TRBV28 and TRBJ2-1, with 10 bases matching TRBD2. Losses at the gene ends were 8 bases for V and 10 bases for J; bases not matched to a gene: 17. CDR3 length equals 16 residues. In germline, CDR1 is MDHEN, CDR2 SYDVKM. The CDR3 region has the DNA TGTGCCAGCGTACCCGCTCCGGGACTAGCGTCTTTAGAGCAGTTCTTC. It encodes CASVPAPGLASLEQFF.

The rearrangement links TRBV9 to TRBJ2-3; the D gene is possibly TRBD1 (6 bases). Trimming cost V 2 bases and J 6 bases, with 10 bases left between them. Germline V lookup: CDR1 SGDLS, CDR2 YYNGEE. CDR3 length equals 13 residues. The CDR3 DNA reads as TGTGCCAGCAGCGTTCTTCAGGGGGATACGCAGTATTTT. Translated, it gives CASSVLQGDTQYF.

The chain couples TRBV18 to TRBJ1-2, with 8 bases aligning to TRBD1. Unmatched junction bases numbered 4, after V lost 5 bases and J lost 8 bases. The CDR3 totals 12 residues. Germline CDR1 KGHSH, CDR2 LQKENI. The CDR3 sequence: CASSNDRGGYTF. Here the CDR3 DNA reads TGTGCCAGCTCAAATGACAGGGGAGGCTACACCTTC. The full variable domain, with the rest looked up from reference TRBV18 and TRBJ1-2, is NAGVMQNPRHLVRRRGQEARLRCSPMKGHSHVYWYRQLPEEGLKFMVYLQKENIIDESGMPKERFSAEFPKEGPSILRIQQVVRGDSAAYFCASSNDRGGYTFGSGTRLTVV.

Relative to its sample, this clone is large (0.1 to 1%). The chain is built from TRBV11-3 and TRBJ2-5; D may be TRBD1 (6 bases). This CDR3 contains 15 residues. V was pared by 5 bases and J by 1 base, with 14 bases between. CDR1 SGHNT and CDR2 YENEEA come from the germline V gene. CDR3 protein: CASSPQGGGQETQYF. In DNA form, the CDR3 reads TGTGCCAGCAGCCCACAGGGTGGGGGCCAAGAGACCCAGTACTTC.

The chain combines TRBV11-3 with TRBJ2-5; 7 bases line up with TRBD1. CDR3 length: 18 residues. V lost 7 bases, J lost 0 bases, and 17 bases stayed unmatched. Per the germline V gene, CDR1 is SGHNT and CDR2 is YENEEA. CDR3 DNA sequence: TGTGCCAGCATCGCGGACCCGTCCGGGACAGCTAACCAAGAGACCCAGTACTTC. Residues: CASIADPSGTANQETQYF.

This clone is deemed medium-sized. The V gene is TRBV9, the J gene TRBJ2-3; the D is unclear. V was clipped by 5 bases and J by 1 base, with 11 bases between them. Germline V CDR1 and CDR2: SGDLS, YYNGEE. The CDR3 loop spans 14 amino acids. The CDR3 region is CASRSSVGTDTQYF. The CDR3 coding sequence is TGTGCCAGCAGATCCTCGGTTGGCACAGATACGCAGTATTTT. Drawing the rest from reference TRBV9 and TRBJ2-3, the complete variable domain is DSGVTQTPKHLITATGQRVTLRCSPRSGDLSVYWYQQSLDQGLQFLIQYYNGEERAKGNILERFSAQQFPDLHSELNLSSLELGDSALYFCASRSSVGTDTQYFGPGTRLTVL.

This chain joins TRBV11-3 and TRBJ2-5; TRBD1 matches 7 bases. With 5 bases clipped from V and 7 bases from J, the junction kept 10 bases outside the gene matches. The CDR3 is 14 amino acids. In germline, CDR1 is SGHNT, CDR2 YENEEA. This chain's CDR3 is CASSKGTARVTQYF. The CDR3 DNA reads TGTGCCAGCAGCAAAGGGACAGCGCGAGTGACCCAGTACTTC.